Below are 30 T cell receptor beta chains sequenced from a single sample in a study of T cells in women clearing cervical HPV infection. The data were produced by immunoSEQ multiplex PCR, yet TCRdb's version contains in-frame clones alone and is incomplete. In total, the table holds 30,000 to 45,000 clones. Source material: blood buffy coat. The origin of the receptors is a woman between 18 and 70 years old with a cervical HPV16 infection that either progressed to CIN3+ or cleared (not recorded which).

The covered CDR3 bases are TGTGCCAGTAACGGGGGAGGTGGT. Translating it yields CASNGGGG. The entire CDR3 sequence reads CASNGGGGQYF. This chain joins TRBV19 and TRBJ2-4, with D perhaps TRBD2 (6 bases). The CDR3 extends 3 residues past the end of the read, so its final part is completed from the germline J gene. The CDR3 runs to 11 residues. Per the germline V gene, CDR1 is LNHDA and CDR2 is SQIVND (reference sequence).

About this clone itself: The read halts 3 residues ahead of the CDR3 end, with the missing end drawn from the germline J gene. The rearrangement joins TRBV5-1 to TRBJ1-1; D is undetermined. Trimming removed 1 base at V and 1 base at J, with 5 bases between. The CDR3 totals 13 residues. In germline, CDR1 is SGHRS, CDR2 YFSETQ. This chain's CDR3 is CASSLTSNTEAFF. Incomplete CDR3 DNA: TGCGCCAGCAGCTTGACTTCGAACACTGAA.

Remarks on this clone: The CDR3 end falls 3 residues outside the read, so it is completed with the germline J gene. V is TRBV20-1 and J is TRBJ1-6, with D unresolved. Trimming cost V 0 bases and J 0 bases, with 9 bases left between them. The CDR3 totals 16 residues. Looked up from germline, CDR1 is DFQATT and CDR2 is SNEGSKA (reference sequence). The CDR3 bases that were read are TGCAGTGCTAGAGATATTAGCTTCTCCTATAATTCACCC. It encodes CSARDISFSYNSP. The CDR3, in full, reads CSARDISFSYNSPLHF.

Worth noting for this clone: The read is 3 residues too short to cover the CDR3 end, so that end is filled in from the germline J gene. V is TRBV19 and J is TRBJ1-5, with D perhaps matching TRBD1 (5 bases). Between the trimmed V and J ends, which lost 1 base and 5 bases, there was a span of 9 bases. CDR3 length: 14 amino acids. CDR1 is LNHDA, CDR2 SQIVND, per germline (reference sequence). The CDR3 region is CASSIAQGDQPQHF. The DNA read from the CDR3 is TGTGCCAGTAGTATAGCCCAGGGCGATCAGCCC.

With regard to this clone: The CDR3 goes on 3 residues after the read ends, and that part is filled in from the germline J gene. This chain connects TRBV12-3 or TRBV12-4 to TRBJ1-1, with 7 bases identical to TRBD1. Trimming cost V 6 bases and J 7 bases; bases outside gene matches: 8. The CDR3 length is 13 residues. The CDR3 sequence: CASRENRQGEAFF. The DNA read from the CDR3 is TGTGCCAGCAGAGAAAACCGACAGGGTGAA.

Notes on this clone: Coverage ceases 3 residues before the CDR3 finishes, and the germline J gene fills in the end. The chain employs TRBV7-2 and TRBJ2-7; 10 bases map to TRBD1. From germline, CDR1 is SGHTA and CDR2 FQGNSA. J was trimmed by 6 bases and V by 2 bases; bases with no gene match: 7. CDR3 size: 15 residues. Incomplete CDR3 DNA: TGTGCCAGCAGCTTATTAGGGACAGGGGCATCCGAG. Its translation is CASSLLGTGASE. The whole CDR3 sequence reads CASSLLGTGASEQYF.

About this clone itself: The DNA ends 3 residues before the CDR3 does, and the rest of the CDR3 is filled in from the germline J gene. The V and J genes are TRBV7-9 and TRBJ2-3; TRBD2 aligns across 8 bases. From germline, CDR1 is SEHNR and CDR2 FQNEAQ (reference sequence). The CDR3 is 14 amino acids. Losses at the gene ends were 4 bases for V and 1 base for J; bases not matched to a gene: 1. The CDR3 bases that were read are TGTGCCAGCAGCTCGGGACTAGGCACAGATACG. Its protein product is CASSSGLGTDT. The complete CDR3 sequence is CASSSGLGTDTQYF.

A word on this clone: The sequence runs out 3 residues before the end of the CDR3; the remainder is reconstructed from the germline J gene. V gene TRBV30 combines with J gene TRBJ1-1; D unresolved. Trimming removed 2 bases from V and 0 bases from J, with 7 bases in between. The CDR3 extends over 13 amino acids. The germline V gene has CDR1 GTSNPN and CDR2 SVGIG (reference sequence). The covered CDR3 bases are TGTGCCTGGAGTTTACATATGAACACTGAA. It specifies CAWSLHMNTE. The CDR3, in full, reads CAWSLHMNTEAFF.

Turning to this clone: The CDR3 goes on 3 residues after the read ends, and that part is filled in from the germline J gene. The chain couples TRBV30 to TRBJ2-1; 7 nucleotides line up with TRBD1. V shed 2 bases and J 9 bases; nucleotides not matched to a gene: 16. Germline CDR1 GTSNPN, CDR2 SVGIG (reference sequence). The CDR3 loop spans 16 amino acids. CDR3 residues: CAWSKFRGQGRGEQFF. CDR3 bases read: TGTGCCTGGAGTAAGTTTAGGGGGCAGGGACGTGGTGAG.

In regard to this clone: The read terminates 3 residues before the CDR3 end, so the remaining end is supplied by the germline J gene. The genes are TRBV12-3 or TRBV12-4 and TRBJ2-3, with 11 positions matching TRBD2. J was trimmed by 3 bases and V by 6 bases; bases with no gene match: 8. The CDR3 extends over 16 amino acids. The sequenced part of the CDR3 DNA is TGTGCCAGCAGGGGTCGCCCTAGCGGGGGGACAGATACG. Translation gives CASRGRPSGGTDT. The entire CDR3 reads CASRGRPSGGTDTQYF.

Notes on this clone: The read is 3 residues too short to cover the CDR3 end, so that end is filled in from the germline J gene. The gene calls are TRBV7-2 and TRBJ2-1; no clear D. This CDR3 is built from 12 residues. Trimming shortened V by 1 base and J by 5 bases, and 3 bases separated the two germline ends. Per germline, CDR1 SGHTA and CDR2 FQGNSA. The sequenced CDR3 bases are TGTGCCAGCAGCTTAGATAACAATGAG. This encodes CASSLDNNE. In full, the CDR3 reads CASSLDNNEQFF.

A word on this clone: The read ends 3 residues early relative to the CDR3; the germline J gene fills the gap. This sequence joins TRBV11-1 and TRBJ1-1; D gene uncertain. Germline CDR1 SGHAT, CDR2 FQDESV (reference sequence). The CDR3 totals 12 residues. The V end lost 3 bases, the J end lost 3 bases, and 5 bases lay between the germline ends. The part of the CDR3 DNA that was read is TGTGCCAGCAGCTTCTTTGACACTGAA. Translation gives CASSFFDTE. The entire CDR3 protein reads CASSFFDTEAFF.

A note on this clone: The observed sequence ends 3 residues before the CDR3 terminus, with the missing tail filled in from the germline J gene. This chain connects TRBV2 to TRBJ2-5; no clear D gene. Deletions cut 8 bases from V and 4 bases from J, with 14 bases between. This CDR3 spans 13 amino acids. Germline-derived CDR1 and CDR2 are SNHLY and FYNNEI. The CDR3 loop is CASLGVLGETQYF. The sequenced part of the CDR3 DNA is TGTGCCAGCTTGGGCGTTCTCGGAGAGACC.

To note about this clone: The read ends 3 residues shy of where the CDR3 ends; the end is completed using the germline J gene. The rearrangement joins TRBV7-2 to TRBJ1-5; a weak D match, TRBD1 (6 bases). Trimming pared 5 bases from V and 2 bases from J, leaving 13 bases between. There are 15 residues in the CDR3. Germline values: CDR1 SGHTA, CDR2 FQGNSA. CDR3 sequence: CASSPRGLGNQPQHF. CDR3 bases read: TGTGCCAGCAGCCCTAGGGGGTTGGGCAATCAGCCC.

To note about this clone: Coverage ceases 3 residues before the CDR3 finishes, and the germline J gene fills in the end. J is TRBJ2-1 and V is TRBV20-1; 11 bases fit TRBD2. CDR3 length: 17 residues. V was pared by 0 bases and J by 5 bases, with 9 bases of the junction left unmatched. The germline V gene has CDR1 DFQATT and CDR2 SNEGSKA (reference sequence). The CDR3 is CSARDPRLAGPNNEQFF. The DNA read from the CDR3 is TGCAGTGCTAGAGACCCCCGACTAGCGGGGCCGAACAATGAG.

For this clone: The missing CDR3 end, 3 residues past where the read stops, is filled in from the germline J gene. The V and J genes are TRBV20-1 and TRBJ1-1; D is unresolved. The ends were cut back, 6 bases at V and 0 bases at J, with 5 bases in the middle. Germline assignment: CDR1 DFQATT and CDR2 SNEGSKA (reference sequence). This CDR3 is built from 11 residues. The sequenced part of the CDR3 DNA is TGCAGTGCGAGCATGAACACTGAA. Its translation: CSASMNTE. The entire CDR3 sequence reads CSASMNTEAFF.

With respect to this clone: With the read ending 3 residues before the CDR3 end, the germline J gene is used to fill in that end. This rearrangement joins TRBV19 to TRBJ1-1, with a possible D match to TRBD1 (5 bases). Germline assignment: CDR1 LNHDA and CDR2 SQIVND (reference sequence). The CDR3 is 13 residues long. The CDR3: CASSTQGWPEAFF. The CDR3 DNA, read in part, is TGTGCCAGTAGTACCCAGGGATGGCCCGAA.

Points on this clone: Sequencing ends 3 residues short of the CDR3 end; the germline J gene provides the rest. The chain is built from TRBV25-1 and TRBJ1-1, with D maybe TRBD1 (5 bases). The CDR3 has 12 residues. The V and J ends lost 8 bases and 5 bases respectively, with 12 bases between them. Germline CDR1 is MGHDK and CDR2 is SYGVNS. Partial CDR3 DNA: TGTGCCAGCGAATGGGGCTGGACTGAA. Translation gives CASEWGWTE. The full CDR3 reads CASEWGWTEAFF.

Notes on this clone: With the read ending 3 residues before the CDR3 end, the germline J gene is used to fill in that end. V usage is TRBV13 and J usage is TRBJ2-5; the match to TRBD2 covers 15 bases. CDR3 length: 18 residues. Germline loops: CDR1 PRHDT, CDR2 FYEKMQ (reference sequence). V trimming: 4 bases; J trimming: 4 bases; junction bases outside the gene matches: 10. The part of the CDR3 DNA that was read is TGTGCCAGCAGCTCAAAGGGACTAGCGGGAGGCTCAGGAGAGACC. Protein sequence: CASSSKGLAGGSGET. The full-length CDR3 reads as CASSSKGLAGGSGETQYF.

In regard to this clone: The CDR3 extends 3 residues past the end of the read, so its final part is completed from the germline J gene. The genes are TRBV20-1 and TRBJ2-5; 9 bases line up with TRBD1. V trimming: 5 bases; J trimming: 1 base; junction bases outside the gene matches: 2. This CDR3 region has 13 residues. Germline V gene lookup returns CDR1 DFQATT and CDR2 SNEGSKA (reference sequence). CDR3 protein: CSAPDRGQETQYF. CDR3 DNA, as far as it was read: TGCAGTGCTCCGGACAGGGGCCAAGAGACC.

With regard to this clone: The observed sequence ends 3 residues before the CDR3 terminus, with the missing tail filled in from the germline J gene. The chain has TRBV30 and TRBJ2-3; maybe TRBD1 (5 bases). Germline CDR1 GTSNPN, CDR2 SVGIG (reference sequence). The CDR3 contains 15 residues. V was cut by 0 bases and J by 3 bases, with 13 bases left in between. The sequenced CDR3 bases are TGTGCCTGGAGTGTAGTAGGGGCTTGGACAGATACG. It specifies CAWSVVGAWTDT. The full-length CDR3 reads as CAWSVVGAWTDTQYF.

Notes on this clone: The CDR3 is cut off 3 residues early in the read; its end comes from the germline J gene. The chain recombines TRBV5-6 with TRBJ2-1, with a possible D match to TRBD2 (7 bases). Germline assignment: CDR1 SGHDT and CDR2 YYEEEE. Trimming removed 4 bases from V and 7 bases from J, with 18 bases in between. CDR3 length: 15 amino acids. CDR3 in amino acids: CASSRGAALSNEQFF. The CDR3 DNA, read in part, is TGTGCCAGCAGCCGGGGGGCGGCCTTAAGTAATGAG. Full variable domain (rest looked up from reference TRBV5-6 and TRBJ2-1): DAGVTQSPTHLIKTRGQQVTLRCSPKSGHDTVSWYQQALGQGPQFIFQYYEEEERQRGNFPDRFSGHQFPNYSSELNVNALLLGDSALYLCASSRGAALSNEQFFGPGTRLTVL.

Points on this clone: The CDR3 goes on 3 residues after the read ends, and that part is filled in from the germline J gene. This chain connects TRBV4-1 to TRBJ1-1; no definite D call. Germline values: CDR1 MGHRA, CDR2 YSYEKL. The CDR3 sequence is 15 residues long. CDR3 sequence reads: CASSQNGVVPLEAFF. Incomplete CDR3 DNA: TGCGCCAGCAGCCAAAACGGGGTGGTCCCCCTAGAA.

CDR3 in amino acids: CASSHSGTSGHEQYF. The sequenced part of the CDR3 DNA is TGTGCCAGCAGCCATTCCGGGACTAGCGGCCACGAG. The chain links TRBV7-9 to TRBJ2-7, with 11 bases fitting TRBD2. The read is 3 residues too short to cover the CDR3 end, so that end is filled in from the germline J gene. Germline CDR1 and CDR2: SEHNR and FQNEAQ (reference sequence). CDR3 length: 15 amino acids. Unmatched junction bases numbered 8, after V lost 5 bases and J lost 5 bases.

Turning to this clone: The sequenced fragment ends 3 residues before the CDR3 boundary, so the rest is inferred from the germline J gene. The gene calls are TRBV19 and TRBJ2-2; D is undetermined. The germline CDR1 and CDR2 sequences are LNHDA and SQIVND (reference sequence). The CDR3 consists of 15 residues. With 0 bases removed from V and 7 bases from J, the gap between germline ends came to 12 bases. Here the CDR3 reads CASSIEWQTSGELFF. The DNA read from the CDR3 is TGTGCCAGTAGTATAGAGTGGCAAACGAGCGGGGAG.

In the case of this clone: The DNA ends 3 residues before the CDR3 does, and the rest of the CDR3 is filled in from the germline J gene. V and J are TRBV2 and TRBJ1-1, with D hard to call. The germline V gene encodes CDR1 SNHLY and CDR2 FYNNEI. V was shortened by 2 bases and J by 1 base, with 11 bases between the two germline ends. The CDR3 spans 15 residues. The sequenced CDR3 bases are TGTGCCAGCAGTGAACTCGGGTCGGAGAACACTGAA. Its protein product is CASSELGSENTE. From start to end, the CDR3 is CASSELGSENTEAFF.

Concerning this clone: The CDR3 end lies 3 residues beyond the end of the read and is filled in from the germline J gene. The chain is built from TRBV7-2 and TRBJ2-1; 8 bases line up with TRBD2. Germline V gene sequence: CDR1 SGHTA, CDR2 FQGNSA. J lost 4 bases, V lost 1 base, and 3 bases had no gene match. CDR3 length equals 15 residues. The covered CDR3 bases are TGTGCCAGCAGCTTAGGGCTAGCGGGTTACAATGAG. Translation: CASSLGLAGYNE. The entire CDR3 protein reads CASSLGLAGYNEQFF.

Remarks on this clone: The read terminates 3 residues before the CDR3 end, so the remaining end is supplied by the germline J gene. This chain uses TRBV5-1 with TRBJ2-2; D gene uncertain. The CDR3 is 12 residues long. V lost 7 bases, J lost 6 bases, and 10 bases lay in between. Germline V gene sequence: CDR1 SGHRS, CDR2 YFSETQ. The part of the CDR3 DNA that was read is TGCGCCAGCCTTATGGGCGCCGGGGAG. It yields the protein CASLMGAGE. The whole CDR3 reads CASLMGAGELFF.

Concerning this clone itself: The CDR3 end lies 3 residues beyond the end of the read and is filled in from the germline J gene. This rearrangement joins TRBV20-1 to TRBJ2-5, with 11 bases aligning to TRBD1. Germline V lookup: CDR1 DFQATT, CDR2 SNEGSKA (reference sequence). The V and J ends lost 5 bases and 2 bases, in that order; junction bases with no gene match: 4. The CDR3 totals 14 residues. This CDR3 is CSAGTGGLQETQYF. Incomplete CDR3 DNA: TGCAGTGCTGGGACAGGGGGACTGCAAGAGACC.

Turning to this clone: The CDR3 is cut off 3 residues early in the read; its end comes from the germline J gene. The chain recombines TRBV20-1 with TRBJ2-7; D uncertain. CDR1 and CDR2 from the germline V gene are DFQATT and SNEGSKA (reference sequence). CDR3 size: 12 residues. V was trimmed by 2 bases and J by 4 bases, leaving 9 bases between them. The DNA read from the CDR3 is TGCAGTGCTAGACCCTCCAGTTACGAG. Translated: CSARPSSYE. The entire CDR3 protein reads CSARPSSYEQYF.